The 21 T cell receptor beta chains listed next were all sequenced from one sample in a study of blood T cell repertoires in COVID-19. TCRdb's table, derived via immunoSEQ multiplex PCR, lists solely in-frame clones and lacks some. The sample lists 75,000 to 90,000 clones, roughly 91% occurring once. The sequencing input was peripheral blood. The receptors were gathered from a man younger than 35 with COVID-19, enrolled during active disease.

The genes are TRBV19 and TRBJ2-5; no definite D call. The CDR3 extends over 15 amino acids. Germline assignment: CDR1 LNHDA and CDR2 SQIVND (reference sequence). The germline V and J ends were trimmed by 0 bases and 5 bases, with 13 bases remaining between them. This CDR3 reads CASSIDLKPRETQYF. The CDR3 DNA reads TGTGCCAGTAGTATAGATCTAAAACCCAGGGAGACCCAGTACTTC.

The V and J genes are TRBV5-4 and TRBJ2-1; weak D call: TRBD2 (7 bases). Trimming stripped 4 bases from V and 8 bases from J, with 22 bases between. Germline V CDR1 and CDR2: SGHNT, YYREEE (reference sequence). The length of the CDR3 is 16 residues. The CDR3 reads CASSHGGGAPVDEQFF. The CDR3 DNA reads as TGTGCCAGCAGCCATGGTGGGGGGGCTCCAGTAGATGAGCAGTTCTTC.

This chain uses TRBV29-1 with TRBJ2-7; 7 bases are shared with TRBD1. The germline CDR1 and CDR2 sequences are SQVTM and ANQGSEA. The CDR3 totals 13 residues. Germline trimming cut 6 bases from V and 4 bases from J; bases unmatched to any gene: 9. The CDR3 DNA is TGCAGCGTGGGACAGATTGCAGGGTACGAGCAGTACTTC. Translated, it gives CSVGQIAGYEQYF.

J is TRBJ2-2 and V is TRBV27, with 13 positions matching TRBD2. J gave up 0 bases and V 7 bases, and 5 bases lay outside the gene matches. This CDR3 has 17 amino acids. Germline CDR1 MNHEY, CDR2 SMNVEV (reference sequence). The CDR3 DNA reads TGTGCCAGCACCTCCGGGACTAGCGGGACGAACACCGGGGAGCTGTTTTTT. Its translation is CASTSGTSGTNTGELFF.

J is TRBJ2-1 and V is TRBV3-1 (or the pseudogene TRBV3-2); 15 nucleotides line up with TRBD2. The ends lost 4 bases at V and 9 bases at J; junction bases unmatched: 7. CDR3 length: 16 residues. The germline V gene has CDR1 LGHDT and CDR2 YNNKEL (reference sequence). CDR3 loop: CASSLGLAGGEGEQFF. CDR3 in DNA: TGTGCCAGCAGCCTCGGACTAGCGGGAGGGGAGGGTGAGCAGTTCTTC.

This chain uses TRBV7-2 with TRBJ1-2; D unclear. The CDR3 runs to 13 residues. Between the trimmed V and J ends, which lost 1 base and 6 bases, there was a span of 9 bases. In germline, CDR1 is SGHTA, CDR2 FQGNSA. The CDR3 bases are TGTGCCAGCAGCTTAGGCCCACGGGATGGCTACACCTTC. Its protein product is CASSLGPRDGYTF. Variable domain in full (rest from reference TRBV7-2 and TRBJ1-2): GAGVSQSPSNKVTEKGKDVELRCDPISGHTALYWYRQSLGQGLEFLIYFQGNSAPDKSGLPSDRFSAERTGGSVSTLTIQRTQQEDSAVYLCASSLGPRDGYTFGSGTRLTVV.

The V and J genes are TRBV11-2 and TRBJ2-5; 14 positions match TRBD2. Germline CDR1 SGHAT, CDR2 FQNNGV. V shed 3 bases, J shed 5 bases, and the junction held 5 bases outside the gene matches. This CDR3 spans 16 amino acids. The CDR3 sequence: CASSFGLAGGGETQYF. The DNA for the CDR3 is TGTGCCAGCAGCTTCGGACTAGCGGGAGGAGGGGAGACCCAGTACTTC.

The V and J genes are TRBV10-2 and TRBJ1-6, with 7 nucleotides matching TRBD1. Germline trimming cut 7 bases from V and 6 bases from J; bases unmatched to any gene: 6. The CDR3 runs 14 residues. Germline CDR1 WSHSY, CDR2 SAAADI. The CDR3 DNA reads TGCGCCAGCAACAGACAGGGCCGTAATTCACCCCTCCACTTT. Translated: CASNRQGRNSPLHF.

CDR3 DNA: TGTGCCAGCAGAAGCAGGCAGGGGGCATACACTGAAGCTTTCTTT. As protein: CASRSRQGAYTEAFF. This sequence joins TRBV28 and TRBJ1-1, with TRBD1 identical over 8 bases. Trimming removed 6 bases from V and 3 bases from J; junction bases left unmatched: 9. Germline V gene sequence: CDR1 MDHEN, CDR2 SYDVKM. This CDR3 has 15 residues.

This rearrangement joins TRBV19 to TRBJ2-7; unclear D gene. CDR1 and CDR2 (germline): LNHDA, SQIVND (reference sequence). Trimming removed 1 base from V and 1 base from J, with 5 bases in between. CDR3 length equals 13 residues. The CDR3 loop is CASSIAFSYEQYF. DNA for the CDR3: TGTGCCAGTAGTATAGCCTTTTCCTACGAGCAGTACTTC.

This sequence joins TRBV28 and TRBJ2-7, with 9 bases fitting TRBD2. The J segment lost 7 bases and the V segment lost 3 bases, leaving 4 bases of the junction unmatched. The CDR3 spans 13 residues. The V gene's germline CDR1 is MDHEN and CDR2 SYDVKM. The CDR3 reads CASSFSGSLEQYF. CDR3 DNA sequence: TGTGCCAGCAGTTTTAGCGGGAGTCTTGAGCAGTACTTC.

The chain combines TRBV10-1 with TRBJ2-1; the D gene is possibly TRBD2 (6 bases). The CDR3 loop spans 15 amino acids. Germline values: CDR1 WNHNN, CDR2 SYGVQD (reference sequence). V shed 3 bases and J shed 2 bases, with 11 bases lying between them. CDR3 protein: CASSDRRGTYNEQFF. CDR3 DNA: TGCGCCAGCAGTGACCGGCGGGGAACCTACAATGAGCAGTTCTTC.

The chain couples TRBV27 to TRBJ2-3, with 7 bases fitting TRBD2. V gave up 1 base and J gave up 6 bases; unmatched junction bases: 1. Germline V gene sequence: CDR1 MNHEY, CDR2 SMNVEV (reference sequence). The CDR3 spans 13 residues. CDR3 nucleotides: TGTGCCAGCAGTTTATGGGGGGGGGATACGCAGTATTTT. Encoded protein: CASSLWGGDTQYF.

The chain employs TRBV28 and TRBJ2-1, with D hard to call. The CDR3 sequence is 12 residues long. Trimming removed 2 bases from V and 7 bases from J, with 6 bases in between. The germline V gene encodes CDR1 MDHEN and CDR2 SYDVKM. Here the CDR3 reads CASSLLRNEQFF. The CDR3 bases are TGTGCCAGCAGTTTACTTCGGAATGAGCAGTTCTTC. The complete variable domain, with remaining parts taken from reference TRBV28 and TRBJ2-1, reads DVKVTQSSRYLVKRTGEKVFLECVQDMDHENMFWYRQDPGLGLRLIYFSYDVKMKEKGDIPEGYSVSREKKERFSLILESASTNQTSMYLCASSLLRNEQFFGPGTRLTVL.

The V gene is TRBV3-1 (or the pseudogene TRBV3-2), the J gene TRBJ1-2; D not resolved. The ends were cut back, 4 bases at V and 2 bases at J, with 23 bases in the middle. The CDR3 extends over 18 amino acids. The germline V gene encodes CDR1 LGHDT and CDR2 YNNKEL (reference sequence). Here the CDR3 DNA reads TGTGCCAGCAGCCCAAATACCCTACGACACCTCTGGAACTATGGCTACACCTTC. Residues: CASSPNTLRHLWNYGYTF.

The chain joins TRBV7-2 to TRBJ1-2; 7 bases map to TRBD1. This CDR3 region has 16 residues. V dropped 0 bases and J dropped 5; count of bases not matched to a gene: 9. Germline assignment: CDR1 SGHTA and CDR2 FQGNSA. This CDR3 reads CASSLASPTGAYGYTF. As DNA, the CDR3 is TGTGCCAGCAGCTTAGCCTCACCTACAGGGGCGTATGGCTACACCTTC.

This chain links TRBV6-4 with TRBJ1-5, with 9 bases matching TRBD1. This CDR3 contains 15 residues. The ends lost 5 bases at V and 3 bases at J; junction bases unmatched: 5. From germline, CDR1 is MRHNA and CDR2 SNTAGT. CDR3 nucleotide sequence: TGTGCCAGCAGTAAACAGGGGGCTAACAATCAGCCCCAGCATTTT. Translation: CASSKQGANNQPQHF.

The rearrangement links TRBV29-1 to TRBJ1-1, with D possibly being TRBD1 (5 bases). The CDR3 has 14 residues. Germline CDR1 and CDR2: SQVTM and ANQGSEA. With 7 bases removed from V and 5 bases from J, the gap between germline ends came to 20 bases. CDR3 in DNA: TGCAGCGCTGCCCCTCGACAGTCTCGGACTGAAGCTTTCTTT. It translates to CSAAPRQSRTEAFF.

This clone has only one observation. The chain uses TRBV29-1 and TRBJ2-7; D perhaps matches TRBD1 (5 bases). The germline CDR1 and CDR2 sequences are SQVTM and ANQGSEA. Trimming took off 5 bases at V and 2 bases at J, with 10 bases between the two ends. CDR3 length: 12 residues. In DNA form, the CDR3 reads TGCAGCGTTCAGGGCGAAACCTACGAGCAGTACTTC. Amino acids: CSVQGETYEQYF.

The chain carries TRBV27 and TRBJ2-5; the D gene is possibly TRBD1 (5 bases). This CDR3 region has 13 residues. Germline loops: CDR1 MNHEY, CDR2 SMNVEV (reference sequence). Trimming pared 2 bases from V and 5 bases from J, leaving 9 bases between. CDR3 residues: CASSLRGPETQYF. As DNA, the CDR3 is TGTGCCAGCAGTTTAAGGGGTCCGGAGACCCAGTACTTC.

V gene TRBV6-5 combines with J gene TRBJ2-7; 10 nucleotides line up with TRBD1. V dropped 7 bases and J dropped 4; count of bases not matched to a gene: 7. The V gene's germline CDR1 is MNHEY and CDR2 SVGAGI. The CDR3 covers 14 residues. The CDR3 protein is CASILRDRGYEQYF. DNA for the CDR3: TGTGCCAGCATCCTCCGGGACAGGGGTTACGAGCAGTACTTC.